This TCR beta chain appears in the sequencing data of a study of blood T cell repertoires in COVID-19 (TCRdb year 2020). Study-wide context: The collaborator samples originated in the United States, Italy and Spain and spanned the acute and convalescent phases of COVID-19. The material from the prospective study consisted of cDNA or gDNA derived from T cells, B-cell-depleted T cells, or PBMCs. The repertoires were released in a freely available public database meant as a resource for research on the immune response to SARS-CoV-2. Nearly every sample came with metadata listing a de-identified subject ID, COVID-19 status, age in years and sex. Samples were obtained from the ongoing ImmuneRACE study (first 160 participants) and from roughly 1,300 subjects provided by 6 global collaborators. Where available, HLA class I and class II types were taken from metadata supplied by the sample provider and were not determined by assay-based typing. The dataset comprised deeply sampled blood TCRbeta repertoires from subjects exposed to, actively infected with, or recovered from COVID-19. What the research found in general, with its limitations: How much clinical and demographic metadata was included differed by source and by participant, and the metadata was provided uncurated.

This clone was counted between two and nine times. No antigen is known for it. Within one base of it there is no much larger clone, and no base qualities were kept. The CDR3 has 14 amino acids, counting the end cysteine and phenylalanine. Just the 42-base CDR3 DNA is kept, in frame starting at base 1. Trimming removed 4 bases from V and 1 base from J; the gene matches leave 3 bases unexplained. For CDR1 and CDR2, the germline V gene lists ENHRY and SYGVKD. In Seattle, one collaborating source enrolled patients while the infection was active and tracked those patients longitudinally over the course of disease. Each collaborating institution followed its own protocols to collect whole blood in K2EDTA tubes. For TCRbeta analysis, collaborators shipped samples in one of three forms: frozen whole blood, isolated PBMCs, or DNA extracted from either of those sample types. TCRbeta CDR3 regions were amplified from genomic DNA by means of the immunoSEQ Assay, a bias-controlled multiplex PCR. As for how the authors treated the data: The number of nucleated cells in each sample was estimated from the amplification of reference gene primers within the assay. Sequence reads were collapsed and filtered to measure the absolute abundance of every unique TCRbeta CDR3 rearrangement. For each sample, productive Simpson clonality was calculated by taking the square root of Simpson's diversity index across productive rearrangements. This immuneACCESS table, as held by TCRdb, lists in-frame sequences with V and J called but not all clones. Of the missing ones, under half trace to an unresolved V gene in checked studies; the others have no known cause. The D gene and trimming were derived from the DNA, and the V and J assignments and clone size from that table. For this sample the table gives around 220,000 clones, of which approximately 86% were detected only once. The biggest ten clones account for around 9.6% of the sample.

The sequence was collected from a woman aged 50 to 60 with COVID-19, enrolled during active disease. Sequencing used peripheral blood. The rearrangement combines TRBV10-3 with TRBJ2-7; TRBD1 fits 8 bases in the junction. The CDR3 corresponds to CAISVGTGSYEQYF. The bases read TGTGCCATCAGTGTGGGGACAGGTTCCTACGAGCAGTACTTC.